A selection of T cell receptor beta chains follows, all from one sample in a study of cytomegalovirus exposure and HLA in healthy donors. Only in-frame clones appear in the TCRdb table, and some are missing; sequencing was by immunoSEQ multiplex PCR. The sample lists about 140,000 clones, around 80% occurring once. Sample: PBMCs. The receptor source for this set is a man aged 18-30 years in good health and CMV-seropositive. Each CDR3 is given with its conserved first and last residue. D genes are given only for firm matches. Clone size, where shown, is once, few, many, or a class for clones that have expanded.

v_gene	j_gene	d_gene	abundance	CDR3aa	CDR3nt
TRBV5-4	TRBJ2-2	NA	NA	CASSPIPGAGETGELFF	TGTGCCAGCAGCCCAATCCCGGGGGCGGGAGAGACCGGGGAGCTGTTTTTT
TRBV4-2	TRBJ1-1	TRBD1	NA	CASSRSGTGGKPEAFF	TGTGCCAGCAGCCGGTCCGGGACAGGGGGCAAGCCTGAAGCTTTCTTT
TRBV30	TRBJ2-3	NA	NA	CAFRGSTDTQYF	TGTGCCTTCCGCGGGAGCACAGATACGCAGTATTTT
TRBV7-8	TRBJ1-5	TRBD1	NA	CASSLRQGVRAGQPQHF	TGTGCCAGCAGCTTACGCCAGGGGGTCCGTGCAGGTCAGCCCCAGCATTTT
TRBV4-2	TRBJ2-2	NA	once	CASTREGQINTGELFF	TGTGCCAGCACCCGTGAGGGACAAATTAACACCGGGGAGCTGTTTTTT
TRBV7-8	TRBJ2-7	TRBD2	once	CASSQWASGSYEQYF	TGTGCCAGCAGCCAGTGGGCTAGCGGGAGCTACGAGCAGTACTTC
TRBV5-1	TRBJ1-2	TRBD1	NA	CASSPYDRGANYGYTF	TGCGCCAGCAGCCCGTACGACAGGGGAGCTAACTATGGCTACACCTTC
TRBV18	TRBJ2-1	TRBD2	NA	CATKTGGGQSSYNEQFF	TGTGCCACCAAAACCGGGGGGGGCCAGAGCTCCTACAATGAGCAGTTCTTC
TRBV14	TRBJ2-7	TRBD2	NA	CASSRLVRLAGKPSYEQYF	TGTGCCAGCAGCCGACTGGTCCGACTAGCGGGAAAACCTTCCTACGAGCAGTACTTC
TRBV29-1	TRBJ2-1	TRBD2	NA	CSVETSGTYNEQFF	TGCAGCGTTGAGACTAGCGGGACCTACAATGAGCAGTTCTTC